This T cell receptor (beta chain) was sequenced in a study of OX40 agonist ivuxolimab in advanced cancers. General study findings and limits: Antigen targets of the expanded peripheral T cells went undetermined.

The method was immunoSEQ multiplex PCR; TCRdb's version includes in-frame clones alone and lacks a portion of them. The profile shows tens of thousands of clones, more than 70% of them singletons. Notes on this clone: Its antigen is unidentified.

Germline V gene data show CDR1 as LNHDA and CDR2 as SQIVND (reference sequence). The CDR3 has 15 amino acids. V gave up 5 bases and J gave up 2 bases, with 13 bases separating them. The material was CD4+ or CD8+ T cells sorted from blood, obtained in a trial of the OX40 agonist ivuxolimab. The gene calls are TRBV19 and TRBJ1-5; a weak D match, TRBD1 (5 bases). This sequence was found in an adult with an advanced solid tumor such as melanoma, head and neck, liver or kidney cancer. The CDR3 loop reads CASSPGGVGNQPQHF. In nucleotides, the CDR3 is TGTGCCAGTAGTCCCGGGGGGGTTGGCAATCAGCCCCAGCATTTT.